These 10 T cell receptor beta chains share one sample of origin, sequenced in a study of technical replicates of blood from a handful of donors. The method was immunoSEQ multiplex PCR; TCRdb's version includes in-frame clones alone and lacks a portion of them. The sample includes tens of thousands of clones, almost 99% of them seen just once. Sample: T cells isolated from PBMCs. All receptors come from a human donor in good health.

The J gene is TRBJ2-7, the V gene TRBV5-6, with 10 nucleotides matching TRBD1. Germline loops: CDR1 SGHDT, CDR2 YYEEEE. The CDR3 is made up of 14 amino acids. V lost 3 bases, J lost 4 bases, and 4 bases stayed unmatched. The CDR3 loop is CASSWRDRGYEQYF. The CDR3 coding sequence is TGTGCCAGCAGCTGGCGGGACAGGGGTTACGAGCAGTACTTC. Variable domain in full (rest from reference TRBV5-6 and TRBJ2-7): DAGVTQSPTHLIKTRGQQVTLRCSPKSGHDTVSWYQQALGQGPQFIFQYYEEEERQRGNFPDRFSGHQFPNYSSELNVNALLLGDSALYLCASSWRDRGYEQYFGPGTRLTVT.

This clone was recorded once. This chain links TRBV6-5 with TRBJ1-2; TRBD1 aligns across 9 bases. This CDR3 region has 13 residues. V trimming: 8 bases; J trimming: 6 bases; junction bases outside the gene matches: 7. CDR1 and CDR2 from the germline V gene are MNHEY and SVGAGI. The CDR3 nucleotides are TGTGCCAGCCAGGGACAGGGATCTGATGGCTACACCTTC. It encodes CASQGQGSDGYTF.

CDR3 coding DNA: TGTGCCAGCAGTGACCCGGGACTAGCGGGAGCCGAGCAGTACTTC. Protein sequence: CASSDPGLAGAEQYF. The chain uses TRBV6-1 and TRBJ2-7; TRBD2 agrees at 14 bases. CDR1 is MNHNS, CDR2 SASEGT, per germline. The J segment lost 6 bases and the V segment lost 3 bases, leaving 4 bases of the junction unmatched. This CDR3 comprises 15 residues.

V usage is TRBV7-2 and J usage is TRBJ1-2, with D hard to call. CDR1 and CDR2 from the germline V gene are SGHTA and FQGNSA. The CDR3 is 12 amino acids. The V end lost 2 bases, the J end lost 4 bases, and 5 bases lay between the germline ends. CDR3 in DNA: TGTGCCAGCAGCTTAAATAGCTATGGCTACACCTTC. Translating it yields CASSLNSYGYTF.

This chain links TRBV6-1 with TRBJ2-7; D may be TRBD1 (5 bases). Germline CDR1 and CDR2: MNHNS and SASEGT. V dropped 7 bases and J dropped 5 bases, with 18 bases sitting between them. CDR3 length equals 14 residues. The DNA of the CDR3 is TGTGCCAGCACCTTCTATATAGGGGCGGACGAGCAGTACTTC. Protein: CASTFYIGADEQYF.

The J gene is TRBJ1-2, the V gene TRBV14; D possibly corresponds to TRBD1 (5 bases). Germline V gives CDR1 SGHDN, CDR2 FVKESK. Trimming stripped 1 base from V and 0 bases from J, with 9 bases between. CDR3 size: 15 residues. CDR3 DNA sequence: TGTGCCAGCAGCCAAGGCAGGGCTACTAACTATGGCTACACCTTC. Amino acids: CASSQGRATNYGYTF.

The CDR3 sequence is CASSFVTGNGYTF. CDR3 coding DNA: TGTGCCAGCAGCTTTGTTACAGGGAATGGCTACACCTTC. V is TRBV5-4 and J is TRBJ1-2, with a possible D match to TRBD1 (6 bases). Between the trimmed V and J ends, which lost 2 bases and 6 bases, there was a span of 11 bases. Germline CDR1 reads SGHNT; CDR2 reads YYREEE (reference sequence). The CDR3 is 13 residues long.

The sample holds one count of this clone. DNA of the CDR3: TGTGCCAGTAGTGATAGCTTCTACAATGAGCAGTTCTTC. This encodes CASSDSFYNEQFF. The rearrangement links TRBV19 to TRBJ2-1; unclear D gene. Trimming removed 5 bases from V and 3 bases from J, with 8 bases in between. Germline CDR1 is LNHDA and CDR2 is SQIVND (reference sequence). The CDR3 length is 13 residues. The variable domain in full, completed from reference TRBV19 and TRBJ2-1, reads DGGITQSPKYLFRKEGQNVTLSCEQNLNHDAMYWYRQDPGQGLRLIYYSQIVNDFQKGDIAEGYSVSREKKESFPLTVTSAQKNPTAFYLCASSDSFYNEQFFGPGTRLTVL.

V usage is TRBV27 and J usage is TRBJ2-7; 9 bases match TRBD2. Germline V gives CDR1 MNHEY, CDR2 SMNVEV (reference sequence). After removal of 1 base from V and 3 bases from J, the junction contained 10 bases not matched to a gene. This CDR3 is 17 amino acids long. CDR3 sequence reads: CASSLLVAGGFDYEQYF. CDR3 nucleotides: TGTGCCAGCAGTTTATTGGTGGCGGGAGGGTTCGACTACGAGCAGTACTTC.

The chain combines TRBV15 with TRBJ2-7, with 15 bases fitting TRBD2. The CDR3 totals 14 residues. V dropped 5 bases and J dropped 9; count of bases not matched to a gene: 5. The germline CDR1 and CDR2 sequences are LNHNV and YYDKDF (reference sequence). The CDR3 DNA sequence: TGTGCCACCAGCCCTGGACTAGCGGGAGGGAGGCAGTACTTC. It codes for CATSPGLAGGRQYF.